This TCR beta chain was identified during a study of response to subunit inactivated influenza vaccine. This clonotype was found a few times. Its specificity is unknown. Whole-study results and caveats: Authors suggested that a seasonal influenza vaccination recruits few new T cells each time.

TCRdb fed the RT-PCR reads into MiXCR, producing one record per CDR3 protein. Of more than 700,000 distinct CDR3 sequences listed, around 20% are singletons. Here the sequenced sample was PBMCs from blood, taken about 5 days after vaccination. The origin of this receptor is a man between 50 and 59 years old who received an inactivated influenza vaccine.

As DNA, the CDR3 is TGTGCCAGCAGTAAAAGTCCGGGGTCCTACGAGCAGTACTTC. It encodes CASSKSPGSYEQYF. V usage is TRBV3-1 and J usage is TRBJ2-7; D may be TRBD2 (5 bases). The ends were cut back, 6 bases at V and 1 base at J, with 13 bases in the middle. The CDR3 loop spans 14 amino acids. CDR1 is LGHDT, CDR2 YNNKEL, per germline (reference sequence).